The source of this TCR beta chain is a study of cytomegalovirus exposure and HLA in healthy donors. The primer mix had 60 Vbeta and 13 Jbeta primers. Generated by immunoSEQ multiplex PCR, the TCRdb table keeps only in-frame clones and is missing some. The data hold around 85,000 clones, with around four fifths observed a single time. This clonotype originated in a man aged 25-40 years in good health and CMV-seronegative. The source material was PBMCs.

CDR3 protein: CSGDRYNEQFF. DNA of the CDR3: TGCAGCGGCGACAGGTACAATGAGCAGTTCTTC. V is TRBV29-1 and J is TRBJ2-1; D possibly corresponds to TRBD1 (6 bases). The V gene's germline CDR1 is SQVTM and CDR2 ANQGSEA. The V and J ends lost 7 bases and 4 bases respectively, with 8 bases between them. This CDR3 region has 11 residues.